The 14 T cell receptor beta chains given below trace back to one sample, sequenced in a study of blood T cell repertoires in COVID-19. The method was immunoSEQ multiplex PCR; TCRdb's version includes in-frame clones alone and lacks a portion of them. The sample records about 160,000 clones, roughly four fifths being singletons. The specimen was peripheral blood. Every receptor here comes from an older man who had recovered from COVID-19.

This rearrangement joins TRBV6-5 to TRBJ1-4; TRBD1 might be the D (5 bases). The CDR3 loop spans 14 amino acids. Trimming shortened V by 6 bases and J by 2 bases, and 10 bases separated the two germline ends. The germline V gene has CDR1 MNHEY and CDR2 SVGAGI. The CDR3 here is CASRAGGTNEKLFF. In DNA, the CDR3 is TGTGCCAGCAGAGCGGGGGGGACTAATGAAAAACTGTTTTTT.

The chain has TRBV29-1 and TRBJ1-1; the D is unclear. Per germline, CDR1 SQVTM and CDR2 ANQGSEA. This CDR3 contains 15 residues. V dropped 4 bases and J dropped 0 bases, with 15 bases sitting between them. The CDR3 is CSVASPRSVNTEAFF. The CDR3 bases are TGCAGCGTTGCGTCCCCCCGCAGCGTGAACACTGAAGCTTTCTTT.

This chain uses TRBV6-2 or TRBV6-3 with TRBJ2-1, with 14 bases aligning to TRBD2. The ends lost 6 bases at V and 13 bases at J; junction bases unmatched: 23. CDR1 MNHEY and CDR2 SVGEGT come from the germline V gene. CDR3 length: 19 residues. CDR3 amino acids: CASSSRDRGRSGLAGGQFF. In DNA form, the CDR3 reads TGTGCCAGCAGCAGCCGGGACAGGGGGCGATCAGGACTAGCGGGAGGTCAGTTCTTC.

The chain carries TRBV9 and TRBJ2-2; the D gene is possibly TRBD2 (5 bases). This CDR3 is built from 15 residues. Germline V gives CDR1 SGDLS, CDR2 YYNGEE. The V end was cut by 8 bases, the J end by 8 bases, with 22 bases between. CDR3 region: CASSPEGFAAGELFF. CDR3 DNA: TGTGCCAGTAGTCCTGAGGGATTTGCCGCTGGGGAGCTGTTTTTT.

J is TRBJ2-3 and V is TRBV27; 10 bases fit TRBD2. The CDR3 is 16 amino acids. The germline V gene encodes CDR1 MNHEY and CDR2 SMNVEV (reference sequence). J lost 5 bases, V lost 5 bases, and 10 bases had no gene match. The CDR3, as DNA: TGTGCCAGCAGTCCCCGTGGTAGCGGGAGGATAGATACGCAGTATTTT. As protein: CASSPRGSGRIDTQYF.

The genes are TRBV9 and TRBJ2-2; TRBD2 agrees at 7 bases. The V segment lost 2 bases and the J segment 6 bases; nucleotides outside the gene matches: 7. Germline CDR1 and CDR2: SGDLS and YYNGEE. The CDR3 is made up of 15 amino acids. Written as DNA, the CDR3 is TGTGCCAGCAGCGTGGGAGGGGCTAACCCCGGGGAGCTGTTTTTT. Its translation is CASSVGGANPGELFF.

The chain's CDR3 is CASSLAQGQYF. CDR3 bases: TGTGCCAGCAGTTTAGCGCAGGGTCAGTACTTC. The rearrangement joins TRBV12-3 or TRBV12-4 to TRBJ2-4, with D perhaps matching TRBD1 (5 bases). V lost 0 bases and J 12 bases, leaving 6 bases between the germline ends. This CDR3 region has 11 residues.

The chain employs TRBV25-1 and TRBJ1-2; the D gene is possibly TRBD1 (5 bases). V was shortened by 5 bases and J by 7 bases, with 11 bases between the two germline ends. This CDR3 has 12 amino acids. Looked up from germline, CDR1 is MGHDK and CDR2 is SYGVNS. The CDR3 loop is CASSTGQGGYTF. The CDR3 DNA reads TGTGCCAGCAGTACCGGCCAGGGTGGCTACACCTTC.

The rearrangement joins TRBV10-1 to TRBJ2-1; weak D call: TRBD2 (5 bases). This CDR3 is built from 14 residues. V was pared by 8 bases and J by 0 bases, with 11 bases between. The germline V gene encodes CDR1 WNHNN and CDR2 SYGVQD (reference sequence). The CDR3 loop reads CASGGGSSYNEQFF. The CDR3, as DNA: TGCGCCAGCGGAGGTGGGAGCTCCTACAATGAGCAGTTCTTC.

The chain employs TRBV2 and TRBJ2-3, with unresolved D. Germline V gives CDR1 SNHLY, CDR2 FYNNEI. V lost 6 bases and J lost 8, with 12 bases in between. CDR3 length equals 12 residues. The CDR3 DNA follows: TGTGCCAGCAGGGCGGATTATGGTACGCAGTATTTT. Protein: CASRADYGTQYF.

V usage is TRBV29-1 and J usage is TRBJ1-1; D uncertain. The CDR3 runs 11 residues. CDR1 is SQVTM, CDR2 ANQGSEA, per germline. Trimming removed 4 bases from V and 3 bases from J, with 6 bases in between. CDR3 DNA: TGCAGCGTTGTTCCGGACACTGAAGCTTTCTTT. This gives the protein CSVVPDTEAFF.

The chain carries TRBV19 and TRBJ2-5; tentatively, D is TRBD1 (5 bases). Trimming took off 5 bases at V and 1 base at J, with 8 bases between the two ends. CDR1 is LNHDA, CDR2 SQIVND, per germline (reference sequence). This CDR3 contains 13 residues. This CDR3 is CASSRQFQETQYF. CDR3 in DNA: TGTGCCAGTAGTCGACAGTTCCAAGAGACCCAGTACTTC.

The chain links TRBV19 to TRBJ2-7, with 12 bases that match TRBD2. CDR3 length equals 13 residues. V was pared by 5 bases and J by 7 bases, with 3 bases of the junction left unmatched. CDR1 and CDR2 (germline): LNHDA, SQIVND (reference sequence). CDR3 bases: TGTGCCAGTAGTCTAGGGACTAGCGGGGAGCAGTACTTC. Its translation: CASSLGTSGEQYF.

This clone was recorded once. The chain carries TRBV9 and TRBJ1-1, with TRBD1 matching 8 bases. The V segment lost 3 bases and the J segment 1 base; nucleotides outside the gene matches: 5. Germline assignment: CDR1 SGDLS and CDR2 YYNGEE. The CDR3 is made up of 15 amino acids. Written as DNA, the CDR3 is TGTGCCAGCAGCGCCCCGGGGACAGGGAACACTGAAGCTTTCTTT. Translation: CASSAPGTGNTEAFF.